The 23 T cell receptor beta chains given below trace back to one sample, sequenced in a study of blood T cell repertoires in COVID-19. This table comes from immunoSEQ multiplex PCR, and its TCRdb copy is limited to in-frame clones, with some not included. The sample consists of 90,000 to 150,000 clones, 70% to 80% of them appearing once. The sample consisted of peripheral blood. The receptors come from a man between 65 and 85 years old with acute or convalescent COVID-19.

The gene calls are TRBV4-2 and TRBJ2-3; 11 nucleotides agree with TRBD2. Unmatched junction bases numbered 5, after V lost 1 base and J lost 5 bases. The germline V gene encodes CDR1 LGHNA and CDR2 YNFKEQ. This CDR3 spans 16 amino acids. The CDR3: CASSQGLAGQGDTQYF. Written as DNA, the CDR3 is TGTGCCAGCAGCCAAGGACTAGCGGGGCAGGGAGATACGCAGTATTTT.

The chain has TRBV13 and TRBJ2-1, with D maybe TRBD1 (5 bases). The germline V and J ends were trimmed by 5 bases and 6 bases, with 17 bases remaining between them. This CDR3 has 15 residues. Germline V lookup: CDR1 PRHDT, CDR2 FYEKMQ (reference sequence). CDR3 bases: TGTGCCAGCAGCCTCGGTTCACTCAGGGTCAATGAGCAGTTCTTC. This translates into CASSLGSLRVNEQFF.

The chain uses TRBV6-5 and TRBJ1-4; perhaps TRBD1 as D (6 bases). CDR1 is MNHEY, CDR2 SVGAGI, per germline. V gave up 5 bases and J gave up 7 bases, with 17 bases separating them. The CDR3 covers 15 residues. The chain's CDR3 is CASSRRGGIGEKLFF. The CDR3 nucleotides read TGTGCCAGCAGTCGAAGGGGGGGCATTGGTGAAAAACTGTTTTTT.

This clone was seen once. V is TRBV27 and J is TRBJ2-7; D gene uncertain. Trimming pared 4 bases from V and 4 bases from J, leaving 14 bases between. The CDR3 contains 14 residues. Per germline, CDR1 MNHEY and CDR2 SMNVEV (reference sequence). Here the CDR3 reads CASSSIWQPYEQYF. Here the CDR3 DNA reads TGTGCCAGCAGTTCCATTTGGCAACCGTACGAGCAGTACTTC.

The CDR3 is CASSTGTDLTGELFF. The CDR3, as DNA: TGTGCCAGCAGCACCGGGACAGATCTCACCGGGGAGCTGTTTTTT. This chain uses TRBV6-5 with TRBJ2-2, with 7 bases identical to TRBD1. In germline, CDR1 is MNHEY, CDR2 SVGAGI. J gave up 4 bases and V 6 bases, and 8 bases lay outside the gene matches. CDR3 length equals 15 residues.

This chain joins TRBV24-1 and TRBJ2-2; 8 nucleotides agree with TRBD2. Germline-derived CDR1 and CDR2 are KGHDR and SFDVKD. The V segment lost 3 bases and the J segment 4 bases; nucleotides outside the gene matches: 6. The CDR3 runs to 16 residues. In DNA, the CDR3 is TGTGCCACCAGTGATCGAGCGGGAGTTGGCACCGGGGAGCTGTTTTTT. It translates to CATSDRAGVGTGELFF.

The J gene is TRBJ1-1, the V gene TRBV5-5; 12 bases align to TRBD1. The germline V gene has CDR1 SGHKS and CDR2 YYEKEE (reference sequence). V lost 0 bases and J lost 8; bases outside the gene matches: 11. CDR3 length equals 17 residues. CDR3 in amino acids: CASSLGTRDRGHIEAFF. The CDR3, as DNA: TGTGCCAGCAGCTTGGGGACCCGGGACAGGGGGCATATAGAAGCTTTCTTT.

This chain joins TRBV7-2 and TRBJ1-1; possible D gene TRBD1, 5 bases. Trimming removed 1 base from V and 1 base from J, with 10 bases in between. Germline V gene sequence: CDR1 SGHTA, CDR2 FQGNSA. The CDR3 runs to 15 residues. This CDR3 is CASSLVFGGNTEAFF. The CDR3 DNA is TGTGCCAGCAGCTTAGTTTTCGGGGGGAACACTGAAGCTTTCTTT.

V usage is TRBV3-1 (or the pseudogene TRBV3-2) and J usage is TRBJ2-5; perhaps TRBD2 as D (6 bases). The V end was cut by 1 base, the J end by 5 bases, with 20 bases between. The CDR3 extends over 17 amino acids. CDR1 is LGHDT and CDR2 is YNNKEL in the germline V gene (reference sequence). In nucleotides, the CDR3 is TGTGCCAGCAGCCAAGGCGCTTCGACCGGGGGTGGGGAGACCCAGTACTTC. Its protein product is CASSQGASTGGGETQYF.

The chain couples TRBV5-4 to TRBJ2-5, with TRBD1 matching 9 bases. V trimming: 2 bases; J trimming: 4 bases; junction bases outside the gene matches: 6. Germline V gene data show CDR1 as SGHNT and CDR2 as YYREEE (reference sequence). The CDR3 loop spans 15 amino acids. The CDR3 DNA sequence: TGTGCCAGCAGCTTCCCGGGACAGGGAGGAGAGACCCAGTACTTC. Its protein is CASSFPGQGGETQYF. Complete variable domain (other parts from reference TRBV5-4 and TRBJ2-5): ETGVTQSPTHLIKTRGQQVTLRCSSQSGHNTVSWYQQALGQGPQFIFQYYREEENGRGNFPPRFSGLQFPNYSSELNVNALELDDSALYLCASSFPGQGGETQYFGPGTRLLVL.

The V and J genes are TRBV19 and TRBJ1-2; no firm D call. In germline, CDR1 is LNHDA, CDR2 SQIVND (reference sequence). V lost 4 bases to trimming and J lost 2 bases, with 14 bases between them. The CDR3 has 15 amino acids. For the CDR3, the DNA is TGTGCCAGTAGTAAGAACAGTCACCTCAACTATGGCTACACCTTC. Translating gives CASSKNSHLNYGYTF.

This clone was counted between two and nine times. The chain couples TRBV27 to TRBJ2-7; 10 bases fit TRBD1. CDR1 and CDR2 (germline): MNHEY, SMNVEV (reference sequence). The CDR3 is made up of 15 amino acids. V shed 1 base, J shed 2 bases, and the junction held 2 bases outside the gene matches. The DNA for the CDR3 is TGTGCCAGCAGTTTATTGACAGGGGGCGCCTACGAGCAGTACTTC. It encodes CASSLLTGGAYEQYF.

The chain has TRBV12-3 or TRBV12-4 and TRBJ1-2; 7 positions match TRBD1. Unmatched junction bases numbered 8, after V lost 5 bases and J lost 8 bases. The CDR3 covers 13 residues. The CDR3, as DNA: TGTGCCAGCAGTCTTACAGGGGAAGGGGGCTACACCTTC. Encoded protein: CASSLTGEGGYTF.

The J gene is TRBJ1-2, the V gene TRBV5-6; the D gene is possibly TRBD1 (6 bases). Germline-derived CDR1 and CDR2 are SGHDT and YYEEEE. This CDR3 has 12 residues. V gave up 4 bases and J gave up 8 bases, with 12 bases separating them. CDR3 loop: CASSIDGGGYTF. In DNA form, the CDR3 reads TGTGCCAGCAGCATAGATGGGGGCGGCTACACCTTC.

This chain links TRBV5-4 with TRBJ2-3; possible D gene TRBD2, 7 bases. CDR1 and CDR2 (germline): SGHNT, YYREEE (reference sequence). V lost 5 bases, J lost 0 bases, and 22 bases lay in between. The CDR3 contains 18 residues. The CDR3 region is CASSPPGGQKLSTDTQYF. The CDR3 nucleotides are TGTGCCAGCAGTCCCCCCGGGGGGCAGAAACTTAGCACAGATACGCAGTATTTT.

This chain uses TRBV6-4 with TRBJ1-5; TRBD1 is a possible D gene (6 bases). Trimming left V 7 bases short and J 3 bases short, with 13 bases between. CDR1 is MRHNA and CDR2 is SNTAGT in the germline V gene. This CDR3 contains 14 residues. CDR3 sequence reads: CASTSDSYNQPQHF. CDR3 coding DNA: TGTGCCAGCACCTCGGACAGTTACAATCAGCCCCAGCATTTT.

The chain links TRBV9 to TRBJ2-1; TRBD1 is a possible D gene (7 bases). This CDR3 region has 18 residues. Germline V gene sequence: CDR1 SGDLS, CDR2 YYNGEE. The ends were cut back, 0 bases at V and 7 bases at J, with 23 bases in the middle. CDR3 DNA: TGTGCCAGCAGCGTAGAGTGGGGGAGGACAGGTACTCGGAATGAGCAGTTCTTC. It yields the protein CASSVEWGRTGTRNEQFF.

The chain couples TRBV28 to TRBJ1-2, with 7 bases that match TRBD1. This CDR3 comprises 13 residues. CDR1 is MDHEN, CDR2 SYDVKM, per germline. V lost 9 bases, J lost 4 bases, and 8 bases stayed unmatched. The CDR3 bases are TGTGCCAGTTGGCCTCGACAGGGCTATGGCTACACCTTC. Protein sequence: CASWPRQGYGYTF.

The V gene is TRBV2, the J gene TRBJ1-1; TRBD1 might be the D (5 bases). The V end was cut by 6 bases, the J end by 4 bases, with 15 bases between. The CDR3 spans 14 residues. CDR1 SNHLY and CDR2 FYNNEI come from the germline V gene. The CDR3 nucleotides are TGTGCCAGCAGCCAACAGGCTCGAGGCACTGAAGCTTTCTTT. Protein product: CASSQQARGTEAFF.

This clone was seen a single time. The J gene is TRBJ1-4, the V gene TRBV4-3; D may be TRBD1 (6 bases). The V gene's germline CDR1 is LGHNA and CDR2 YSLEER. Trimming shortened V by 6 bases and J by 8 bases, and 19 bases separated the two germline ends. CDR3 length equals 15 residues. The DNA of the CDR3 is TGCGCCAGCAGTTCTAGGGTACAGGGCGAAGAAAAACTGTTTTTT. This sequence encodes CASSSRVQGEEKLFF.

V gene TRBV9 combines with J gene TRBJ1-1; the D gene is possibly TRBD1 (5 bases). The V and J ends lost 6 bases and 6 bases respectively, with 18 bases between them. This CDR3 has 14 amino acids. Germline V lookup: CDR1 SGDLS, CDR2 YYNGEE. CDR3 protein: CASKEDIENAEAFF. The CDR3 DNA sequence: TGTGCCAGCAAAGAGGACATCGAAAACGCTGAAGCTTTCTTT.

The rearrangement joins TRBV12-3 or TRBV12-4 to TRBJ2-7; 10 bases line up with TRBD1. This CDR3 has 13 residues. The J segment lost 6 bases and the V segment lost 8 bases, leaving 7 bases of the junction unmatched. CDR3 protein: CASVRTGGFEQYF. Written as DNA, the CDR3 is TGTGCCAGCGTACGGACAGGGGGATTCGAGCAGTACTTC.

The genes are TRBV27 and TRBJ2-3; TRBD2 agrees at 10 bases. J lost 5 bases, V lost 9 bases, and 14 bases had no gene match. This CDR3 has 16 amino acids. CDR1 is MNHEY and CDR2 is SMNVEV in the germline V gene (reference sequence). CDR3 sequence (DNA): TGTGCCAGTGCTCTTGGTCTAGCGGGAGTTGTAGATACGCAGTATTTT. This sequence encodes CASALGLAGVVDTQYF.